These T cell receptor beta chains were read from a single sample in a study of Tregs in tolerant kidney transplant recipients. Only in-frame clones appear in the TCRdb table, and some are missing; sequencing was by immunoSEQ multiplex PCR. The table lists about 100,000 clones, roughly 93% of them singletons. Sequencing was performed on CD4+ T cells from blood, taken before the transplant. These receptors all stem from a human donor who received a combined kidney and bone marrow transplant. Both conserved end residues are part of each CDR3. Fields, in order: clone size, V gene, D gene, J gene, CDR3 protein, CDR3 DNA. D genes are given only for firm matches. Expanded clones are given a class, and other clones once, few, many or no size at all.

clone_size: NA; v_call: TRBV11-3; d_call: NA; j_call: TRBJ2-5; cdr3_aa: CASSLGGGGGETQYF; cdr3_nt: TGTGCCAGCAGCTTAGGAGGAGGGGGGGGAGAGACCCAGTACTTC
clone_size: NA; v_call: TRBV7-8; d_call: TRBD1; j_call: TRBJ1-6; cdr3_aa: CASSLDPGQYNSPLHF; cdr3_nt: TGTGCCAGCAGCTTAGATCCGGGACAGTATAATTCACCCCTCCACTTT
clone_size: NA; v_call: TRBV6-5; d_call: NA; j_call: TRBJ2-5; cdr3_aa: CASSYGQPPEETQYF; cdr3_nt: TGTGCCAGCAGTTACGGACAGCCTCCTGAAGAGACCCAGTACTTC
clone_size: NA; v_call: TRBV7-2; d_call: TRBD2; j_call: TRBJ2-3; cdr3_aa: CASSLVPRLAGGTDTQYF; cdr3_nt: TGTGCCAGCAGCTTAGTACCCCGACTAGCGGGTGGCACAGATACGCAGTATTTT
clone_size: NA; v_call: TRBV27; d_call: NA; j_call: TRBJ1-5; cdr3_aa: CASSNRVSQPQHF; cdr3_nt: TGTGCCAGCAGCAACAGGGTATCGCAGCCCCAGCATTTT
clone_size: NA; v_call: TRBV7-8; d_call: TRBD1; j_call: TRBJ2-5; cdr3_aa: CASSLVLTGGRETQYF; cdr3_nt: TGTGCCAGCAGCTTAGTTTTGACAGGGGGCCGAGAGACCCAGTACTTC
clone_size: NA; v_call: TRBV7-2; d_call: TRBD1; j_call: TRBJ1-2; cdr3_aa: CASSSPGGRHLGYTF; cdr3_nt: TGTGCCAGCAGCTCACCAGGGGGGCGACATCTCGGCTACACCTTC
clone_size: NA; v_call: TRBV5-5; d_call: TRBD2; j_call: TRBJ2-1; cdr3_aa: CASSAGLAAYNEQFF; cdr3_nt: TGTGCCAGCAGCGCGGGACTAGCAGCCTACAATGAGCAGTTCTTC
clone_size: NA; v_call: TRBV5-4; d_call: NA; j_call: TRBJ2-7; cdr3_aa: CASSLAPGDYEQYF; cdr3_nt: TGTGCCAGCAGCTTGGCCCCAGGGGACTACGAGCAGTACTTC
clone_size: NA; v_call: TRBV19; d_call: TRBD2; j_call: TRBJ2-1; cdr3_aa: CASSTRGLAEYNEQFF; cdr3_nt: TGTGCCAGTAGTACTCGGGGACTAGCGGAATACAATGAGCAGTTCTTC
clone_size: once; v_call: TRBV28; d_call: NA; j_call: TRBJ1-5; cdr3_aa: CASSLVRGAGQPQHF; cdr3_nt: TGTGCCAGCAGTTTGGTTCGGGGGGCTGGCCAGCCCCAGCATTTT
clone_size: NA; v_call: TRBV6-5; d_call: NA; j_call: TRBJ2-2; cdr3_aa: CASSFNRATGELFF; cdr3_nt: TGTGCCAGCAGTTTCAACAGGGCCACCGGGGAGCTGTTTTTT
clone_size: NA; v_call: TRBV19; d_call: TRBD2; j_call: TRBJ2-2; cdr3_aa: CASSGLAVELFF; cdr3_nt: TGTGCCAGTAGCGGACTAGCGGTGGAGCTGTTTTTT
clone_size: NA; v_call: TRBV7-2; d_call: NA; j_call: TRBJ2-7; cdr3_aa: CASSLFAGDVYEQYF; cdr3_nt: TGTGCCAGCAGCTTGTTTGCAGGGGATGTCTACGAGCAGTACTTC
clone_size: once; v_call: TRBV18; d_call: TRBD1; j_call: TRBJ2-7; cdr3_aa: CASSRDRGYEQYF; cdr3_nt: TGTGCCAGCTCTCGGGACAGGGGATACGAACAGTACTTC
clone_size: NA; v_call: TRBV19; d_call: TRBD1; j_call: TRBJ1-1; cdr3_aa: CASSKTGDVNTEAFF; cdr3_nt: TGTGCCAGTAGTAAGACAGGGGATGTGAACACTGAAGCTTTCTTT
clone_size: NA; v_call: TRBV2; d_call: NA; j_call: TRBJ2-7; cdr3_aa: CASDTRDTRYEQYF; cdr3_nt: TGTGCCAGCGATACCAGGGACACCCGCTACGAGCAGTACTTC
clone_size: NA; v_call: TRBV7-3; d_call: TRBD2; j_call: TRBJ2-3; cdr3_aa: CASSLKWRGGHPFSTDTQYF; cdr3_nt: TGTGCCAGCAGCTTAAAATGGCGGGGAGGGCACCCCTTTAGCACAGATACGCAGTATTTT
clone_size: once; v_call: TRBV15; d_call: NA; j_call: TRBJ1-2; cdr3_aa: CATSRDRVYGYTF; cdr3_nt: TGTGCCACCAGCAGAGATCGGGTCTATGGCTACACCTTC
clone_size: NA; v_call: TRBV4-3; d_call: NA; j_call: TRBJ2-3; cdr3_aa: CASSQTAGPSTDTQYF; cdr3_nt: TGCGCCAGCAGCCAAACGGCGGGGCCTAGCACAGATACGCAGTATTTT
clone_size: once; v_call: TRBV11-3; d_call: NA; j_call: TRBJ2-7; cdr3_aa: CASSLETAGRSYEQYF; cdr3_nt: TGTGCCAGCAGCTTAGAAACGGCGGGGCGTTCCTACGAGCAGTACTTC
clone_size: NA; v_call: TRBV7-6; d_call: NA; j_call: TRBJ1-2; cdr3_aa: CASSFPGNYGYTF; cdr3_nt: TGTGCCAGCAGCTTTCCGGGGAACTATGGCTACACCTTC
clone_size: NA; v_call: TRBV5-1; d_call: TRBD1; j_call: TRBJ1-2; cdr3_aa: CASSRTGGRSYGYTF; cdr3_nt: TGCGCCAGCAGCCGAACAGGGGGCAGGAGCTATGGCTACACCTTC
clone_size: NA; v_call: TRBV18; d_call: NA; j_call: TRBJ2-1; cdr3_aa: CASSPIGDSYNEQFF; cdr3_nt: TGTGCCAGCTCACCAATCGGTGACTCCTACAATGAGCAGTTCTTC
clone_size: NA; v_call: TRBV9; d_call: NA; j_call: TRBJ2-2; cdr3_aa: CASSVGATQNTGELFF; cdr3_nt: TGTGCCAGCAGCGTAGGGGCAACCCAGAACACCGGGGAGCTGTTTTTT
clone_size: NA; v_call: TRBV18; d_call: TRBD1; j_call: TRBJ2-1; cdr3_aa: CASSPTTGWIEQFF; cdr3_nt: TGTGCCAGCTCACCCACGACAGGGTGGATTGAGCAGTTCTTC
clone_size: NA; v_call: TRBV5-5; d_call: NA; j_call: TRBJ2-1; cdr3_aa: CASSVLGGGYNEQFF; cdr3_nt: TGTGCCAGCAGCGTACTAGGGGGGGGCTACAATGAGCAGTTCTTC
clone_size: NA; v_call: TRBV5-8; d_call: NA; j_call: TRBJ1-1; cdr3_aa: CASSVVLEAFF; cdr3_nt: TGTGCCAGCAGCGTAGTCTTGGAAGCTTTCTTT
clone_size: NA; v_call: TRBV11-3; d_call: NA; j_call: TRBJ2-1; cdr3_aa: CASSLTGNNEQFF; cdr3_nt: TGTGCCAGCAGCCTCACAGGGAACAATGAGCAGTTCTTC
clone_size: NA; v_call: TRBV6-6; d_call: TRBD1; j_call: TRBJ1-3; cdr3_aa: CASSRDSTGNTIYF; cdr3_nt: TGTGCCAGCAGCCGGGACAGTACTGGAAACACCATATATTTT
clone_size: NA; v_call: TRBV27; d_call: TRBD1; j_call: TRBJ2-7; cdr3_aa: CASSFLGQASYEQYF; cdr3_nt: TGTGCCAGCAGTTTTCTAGGACAGGCTTCCTACGAGCAGTACTTC
clone_size: NA; v_call: TRBV5-1; d_call: TRBD2; j_call: TRBJ2-2; cdr3_aa: CASSTLAGNTGELFF; cdr3_nt: TGCGCCAGCAGCACACTAGCGGGGAACACCGGGGAGCTGTTTTTT
clone_size: NA; v_call: TRBV28; d_call: TRBD2; j_call: TRBJ2-3; cdr3_aa: CASSAIGTSGEYF; cdr3_nt: TGTGCCAGCAGTGCGATAGGGACTAGCGGGGAGTATTTT
clone_size: NA; v_call: TRBV4-3; d_call: TRBD2; j_call: TRBJ2-7; cdr3_aa: CASSLSTSGAYEQYF; cdr3_nt: TGCGCCAGCAGCCTATCGACTAGCGGGGCCTACGAGCAGTACTTC
clone_size: NA; v_call: TRBV5-5; d_call: NA; j_call: TRBJ1-2; cdr3_aa: CASSLGTDRIYGYTF; cdr3_nt: TGTGCCAGCAGCTTAGGTACAGATCGAATCTATGGCTACACCTTC
clone_size: NA; v_call: TRBV10-3; d_call: TRBD1; j_call: TRBJ2-2; cdr3_aa: CAISGTGTTRNTGELFF; cdr3_nt: TGTGCCATCTCGGGGACAGGGACAACCAGGAACACCGGGGAGCTGTTTTTT
clone_size: NA; v_call: TRBV28; d_call: NA; j_call: TRBJ2-7; cdr3_aa: CASSAGGPSYEQYF; cdr3_nt: TGTGCCAGCAGTGCAGGGGGGCCCTCCTACGAGCAGTACTTC
clone_size: NA; v_call: TRBV10-3; d_call: TRBD2; j_call: TRBJ2-3; cdr3_aa: CAISEGLAGGYTDTQYF; cdr3_nt: TGTGCCATCAGTGAGGGACTAGCGGGAGGGTACACAGATACGCAGTATTTT
clone_size: NA; v_call: TRBV4-2; d_call: TRBD1; j_call: TRBJ2-5; cdr3_aa: CASSQGDRGSQETQYF; cdr3_nt: TGTGCCAGCAGCCAGGGGGACAGGGGGAGTCAAGAGACCCAGTACTTC
clone_size: NA; v_call: TRBV18; d_call: TRBD2; j_call: TRBJ2-7; cdr3_aa: CASSGTSGTAYEQYF; cdr3_nt: TGTGCCAGCTCCGGGACTAGCGGGACCGCCTACGAGCAGTACTTC
clone_size: NA; v_call: TRBV4-2; d_call: NA; j_call: TRBJ1-1; cdr3_aa: CASSQALGQGNTEAFF; cdr3_nt: TGTGCCAGCAGCCAAGCGTTGGGGCAGGGCAACACTGAAGCTTTCTTT
clone_size: NA; v_call: TRBV6-1; d_call: NA; j_call: TRBJ1-2; cdr3_aa: CASSEGYVGLYGYTF; cdr3_nt: TGTGCCAGCAGTGAAGGGTATGTGGGACTCTATGGCTACACCTTC